This paragraph reports one T cell receptor (beta chain). These data are taken from a study of T cells expressing NK-cell markers. The CDR3 length is 14 residues. Per germline, CDR1 LGHNA and CDR2 YSLEER. TCRdb re-called the 5' RACE reads; one entry per CDR3 protein, DNA not given. This repertoire comprises around 100,000 distinct CDR3 sequences; its ten largest clones make up around 18%. This chain uses TRBV4-3 with TRBJ1-2. The TCR originated in a woman between 18 and 75 years old in good health. The source material was blood T cells: a sorted CD56 or NKG2C T cell subset, CD4+ or CD8+ T cells, or bulk PBMC T cells (not recorded which). CDR3 loop: CASSQVGGRDGYTF.